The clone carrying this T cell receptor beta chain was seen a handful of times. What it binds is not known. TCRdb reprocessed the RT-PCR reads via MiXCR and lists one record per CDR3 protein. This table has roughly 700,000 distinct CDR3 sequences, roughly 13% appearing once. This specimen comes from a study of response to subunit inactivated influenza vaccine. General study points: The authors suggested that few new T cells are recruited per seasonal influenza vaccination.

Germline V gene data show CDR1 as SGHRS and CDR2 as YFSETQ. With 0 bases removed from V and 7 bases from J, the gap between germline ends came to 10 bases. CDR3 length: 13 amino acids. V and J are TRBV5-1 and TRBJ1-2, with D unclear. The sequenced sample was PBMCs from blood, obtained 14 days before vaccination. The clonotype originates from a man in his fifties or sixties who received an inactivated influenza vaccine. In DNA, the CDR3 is TGCGCCAGCAGCTTGGAGGTCAGGTCTGGCTACACCTTC. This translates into CASSLEVRSGYTF.